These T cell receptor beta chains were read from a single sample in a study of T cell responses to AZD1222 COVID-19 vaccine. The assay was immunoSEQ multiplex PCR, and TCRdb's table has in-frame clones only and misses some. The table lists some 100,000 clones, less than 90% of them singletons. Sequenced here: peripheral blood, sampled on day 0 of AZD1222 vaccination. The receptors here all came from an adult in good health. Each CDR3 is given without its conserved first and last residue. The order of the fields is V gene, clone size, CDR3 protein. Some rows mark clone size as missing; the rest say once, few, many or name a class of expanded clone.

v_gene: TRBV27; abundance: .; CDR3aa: ASSLSTGSLHEQY
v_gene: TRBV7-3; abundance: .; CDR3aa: ASSLSPTSGRSNEQF
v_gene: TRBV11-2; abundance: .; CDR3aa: ASSPGQPGVEKLF
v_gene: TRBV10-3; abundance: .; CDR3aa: AISRSAGELF
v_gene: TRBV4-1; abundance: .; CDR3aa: ASSLGVTGSYEKLF
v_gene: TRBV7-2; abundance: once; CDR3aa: ASRKGPDTEAF
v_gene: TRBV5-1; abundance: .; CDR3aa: ASSLGGRSSYNEQF
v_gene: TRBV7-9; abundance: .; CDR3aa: ASSLVPDTQY
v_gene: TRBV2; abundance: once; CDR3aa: ASDRDRLYNEQF
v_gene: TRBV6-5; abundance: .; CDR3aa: ASSLYSSGNTIY
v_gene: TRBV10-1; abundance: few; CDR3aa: ASSESGTRIYEQY
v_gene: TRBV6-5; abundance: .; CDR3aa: ASSRQGNQPQH
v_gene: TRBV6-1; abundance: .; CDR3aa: ASSEGLAGAGDTQY
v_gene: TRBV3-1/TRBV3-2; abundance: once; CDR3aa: ASSQDAGSSYEQY
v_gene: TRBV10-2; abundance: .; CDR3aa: ASRGLAGRNEQF
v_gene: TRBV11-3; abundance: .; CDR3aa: ASSFPFTRRPYEQY
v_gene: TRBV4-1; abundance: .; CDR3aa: ASSQEQGYRIYGYT
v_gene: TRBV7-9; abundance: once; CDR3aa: ASSLATFYTDTQY
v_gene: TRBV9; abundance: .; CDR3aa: ASSEGQAGQPQH
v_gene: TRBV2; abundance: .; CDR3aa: ASSSMYEQY
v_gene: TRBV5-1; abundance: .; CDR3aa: ASSSGPGRGTGEQY
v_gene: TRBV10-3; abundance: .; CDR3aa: AIRTGNTEAF
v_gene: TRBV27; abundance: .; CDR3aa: ASSTPGQDDYEQY
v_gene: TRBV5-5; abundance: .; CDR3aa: ASSRTFGDNYEQY
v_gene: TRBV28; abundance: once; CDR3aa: ASSKEYGYT
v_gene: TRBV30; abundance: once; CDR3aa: AWDGQGGQPQH